A selection of T cell receptor beta chains follows, all from one sample in a study of shared clonotypes between healthy human individuals. The protocol was immunoSEQ multiplex PCR, while the TCRdb copy is restricted to in-frame clones and leaves out a portion. The sample records about a million clones, around 77% being singletons. The sequenced sample was memory CD4+ T cells from PBMCs. The receptors come from a man aged 18 to 29 in good health. Some clones in this sample may be carry-over from other donors' samples. The CDR3 runs from the conserved cysteine through the conserved F or W. A D gene is named only where the DNA matches it firmly. The size of a clone is reported for some rows only, either as once, few or many, or as a class for expanded clones.

d_call: -; cdr3_length: 13; clone_size: once; v_call: TRBV5-1; j_call: TRBJ2-7; cdr3_aa: CASSLAGDLEQYF
d_call: -; cdr3_length: 15; clone_size: -; v_call: TRBV2; j_call: TRBJ2-7; cdr3_aa: CASSAQAGSGYEQYF
d_call: TRBD2; cdr3_length: 15; clone_size: -; v_call: TRBV7-9; j_call: TRBJ2-2; cdr3_aa: CASTVAGGNTGELFF
d_call: -; cdr3_length: 9; clone_size: -; v_call: TRBV27; j_call: TRBJ1-1; cdr3_aa: CASKGAAFF
d_call: -; cdr3_length: 14; clone_size: -; v_call: TRBV10-3; j_call: TRBJ1-1; cdr3_aa: CAISDGRLPEGAFF
d_call: -; cdr3_length: 14; clone_size: -; v_call: TRBV5-1; j_call: TRBJ1-2; cdr3_aa: CASSLSTSNYGYTF
d_call: -; cdr3_length: 14; clone_size: -; v_call: TRBV7-2; j_call: TRBJ2-3; cdr3_aa: CASSLGRFTDTQYF
d_call: -; cdr3_length: 14; clone_size: -; v_call: TRBV11-2; j_call: TRBJ2-7; cdr3_aa: CASSHIRETYEQYF
d_call: -; cdr3_length: 14; clone_size: -; v_call: TRBV6-6; j_call: TRBJ1-2; cdr3_aa: CASSYSTGKVTYTF
d_call: -; cdr3_length: 16; clone_size: -; v_call: TRBV10-3; j_call: TRBJ2-1; cdr3_aa: CAISEAPGSTYNEQFF
d_call: -; cdr3_length: 14; clone_size: -; v_call: TRBV11-1; j_call: TRBJ1-2; cdr3_aa: CASSLDPTNYGYTF
d_call: TRBD1; cdr3_length: 16; clone_size: -; v_call: TRBV9; j_call: TRBJ2-3; cdr3_aa: CASSLGLGQGTDTQYF
d_call: -; cdr3_length: 15; clone_size: -; v_call: TRBV6-6; j_call: TRBJ2-6; cdr3_aa: CASSYGAISANVLTF
d_call: -; cdr3_length: 13; clone_size: -; v_call: TRBV30; j_call: TRBJ1-5; cdr3_aa: CAWSVASYQPQHF
d_call: -; cdr3_length: 16; clone_size: few; v_call: TRBV6-5; j_call: TRBJ1-3; cdr3_aa: CASSYSFPPAGNTIYF
d_call: TRBD2; cdr3_length: 14; clone_size: -; v_call: TRBV7-9; j_call: TRBJ2-1; cdr3_aa: CASSFWTSGNEQFF
d_call: -; cdr3_length: 14; clone_size: -; v_call: TRBV28; j_call: TRBJ1-5; cdr3_aa: CASSLRSDYQPQHF
d_call: -; cdr3_length: 11; clone_size: -; v_call: TRBV28; j_call: TRBJ2-5; cdr3_aa: CASSSSWTQYF
d_call: -; cdr3_length: 15; clone_size: few; v_call: TRBV2; j_call: TRBJ1-5; cdr3_aa: CASSAESYSNQPQHF
d_call: TRBD2; cdr3_length: 16; clone_size: -; v_call: TRBV9; j_call: TRBJ2-3; cdr3_aa: CASSVFLAGVTDTQYF
d_call: -; cdr3_length: 13; clone_size: -; v_call: TRBV5-6; j_call: TRBJ2-7; cdr3_aa: CASSLGTLPEQYF
d_call: -; cdr3_length: 16; clone_size: -; v_call: TRBV30; j_call: TRBJ2-7; cdr3_aa: CAWSARERGPAYEQYF
d_call: TRBD1; cdr3_length: 13; clone_size: -; v_call: TRBV5-6; j_call: TRBJ2-5; cdr3_aa: CASSWDREKTQYF
d_call: -; cdr3_length: 14; clone_size: many; v_call: TRBV7-2; j_call: TRBJ2-5; cdr3_aa: CASSLPAGIETQYF
d_call: TRBD1; cdr3_length: 13; clone_size: -; v_call: TRBV9; j_call: TRBJ2-7; cdr3_aa: CASSATGGAEQYF
d_call: TRBD2; cdr3_length: 15; clone_size: once; v_call: TRBV28; j_call: TRBJ2-1; cdr3_aa: CASRRTGLAGNEQFF
d_call: -; cdr3_length: 13; clone_size: -; v_call: TRBV7-9; j_call: TRBJ2-3; cdr3_aa: CAIRLEGTDTQYF
d_call: -; cdr3_length: 14; clone_size: -; v_call: TRBV7-2; j_call: TRBJ2-5; cdr3_aa: CASSLAHQLETQYF
d_call: -; cdr3_length: 15; clone_size: -; v_call: TRBV6-5; j_call: TRBJ1-4; cdr3_aa: CASSYNREGNEKLFF
d_call: -; cdr3_length: 14; clone_size: -; v_call: TRBV27; j_call: TRBJ1-5; cdr3_aa: CASSPGTTDQPQHF
d_call: TRBD1; cdr3_length: 14; clone_size: -; v_call: TRBV19; j_call: TRBJ1-5; cdr3_aa: CASSFLTGDQPQHF
d_call: -; cdr3_length: 14; clone_size: -; v_call: TRBV28; j_call: TRBJ1-1; cdr3_aa: CASGTRGSNTEAFF
d_call: TRBD2; cdr3_length: 15; clone_size: -; v_call: TRBV7-2; j_call: TRBJ2-3; cdr3_aa: CASSPPGGAFGTQYF
d_call: TRBD2; cdr3_length: 17; clone_size: few; v_call: TRBV11-2; j_call: TRBJ2-3; cdr3_aa: CASSQGASGSGSDTQYF
d_call: -; cdr3_length: 15; clone_size: -; v_call: TRBV5-4; j_call: TRBJ1-4; cdr3_aa: CASSLGGTLGEKLFF
d_call: -; cdr3_length: 15; clone_size: -; v_call: TRBV19; j_call: TRBJ1-1; cdr3_aa: CASSMMGSTNTEAFF
d_call: TRBD1; cdr3_length: 17; clone_size: -; v_call: TRBV19; j_call: TRBJ2-4; cdr3_aa: CASSIQTGNLAKNIQYF
d_call: TRBD1; cdr3_length: 15; clone_size: -; v_call: TRBV30; j_call: TRBJ1-1; cdr3_aa: CALRAGTGNSGEAFF
d_call: TRBD1; cdr3_length: 15; clone_size: -; v_call: TRBV28; j_call: TRBJ2-2; cdr3_aa: CASSFIGTVNGELFF
d_call: -; cdr3_length: 13; clone_size: -; v_call: TRBV28; j_call: -; cdr3_aa: CASSLPSRYEQYF
d_call: -; cdr3_length: 15; clone_size: -; v_call: TRBV2; j_call: TRBJ1-5; cdr3_aa: CASSVSGTARQPQHF
d_call: TRBD1; cdr3_length: 12; clone_size: -; v_call: TRBV28; j_call: TRBJ1-1; cdr3_aa: CASSFTDRGKGF
d_call: -; cdr3_length: 15; clone_size: -; v_call: TRBV11-3; j_call: TRBJ2-2; cdr3_aa: CASSLAWPGTGELFF
d_call: -; cdr3_length: 12; clone_size: -; v_call: TRBV29-1; j_call: TRBJ1-1; cdr3_aa: CSVDGGGTEAFF
d_call: -; cdr3_length: 14; clone_size: -; v_call: TRBV5-1; j_call: TRBJ1-2; cdr3_aa: CASSLAAGVGGYTF
d_call: -; cdr3_length: 12; clone_size: -; v_call: TRBV6-6; j_call: TRBJ2-2; cdr3_aa: CASRDTFGELFF
d_call: TRBD2; cdr3_length: 14; clone_size: -; v_call: TRBV5-8; j_call: TRBJ2-3; cdr3_aa: CASSASGSPNTQYF
d_call: -; cdr3_length: 13; clone_size: -; v_call: TRBV7-3; j_call: TRBJ2-7; cdr3_aa: CASSLTRDYEQYF